The 12 T cell receptor beta chains listed next were all sequenced from one sample in a study of cytomegalovirus exposure and HLA in healthy donors. Both 60 Vbeta primers and 13 Jbeta primers went into the PCR. The method was immunoSEQ multiplex PCR; TCRdb's version includes in-frame clones alone and lacks a portion of them. The table includes about 150,000 clones, around three quarters detected once. The sample taken for sequencing was PBMCs. The receptors were gathered from a woman in her forties in good health and CMV-seronegative.

This clone turned up a few times. J is TRBJ2-7 and V is TRBV5-4; TRBD2 agrees at 12 bases. Unmatched junction bases numbered 13, after V lost 0 bases and J lost 0 bases. The CDR3 covers 20 residues. The germline CDR1 and CDR2 sequences are SGHNT and YYREEE (reference sequence). The CDR3: CASSLDFPRTSGTVSYEQYF. For the CDR3, the DNA is TGTGCCAGCAGCTTGGATTTCCCTAGGACTAGCGGGACGGTCTCCTACGAGCAGTACTTC.

This CDR3 reads CAWSVPFGGAYEQYF. CDR3 nucleotides: TGTGCCTGGAGTGTACCTTTCGGGGGGGCCTACGAGCAGTACTTC. This chain links TRBV30 with TRBJ2-7, with TRBD2 matching over 8 bases. The V segment lost 0 bases and the J segment 2 bases; nucleotides outside the gene matches: 6. There are 15 residues in the CDR3. Germline V gives CDR1 GTSNPN, CDR2 SVGIG (reference sequence).

This rearrangement joins TRBV6-5 to TRBJ1-3, with D perhaps TRBD1 (5 bases). Per germline, CDR1 MNHEY and CDR2 SVGAGI. Deletions cut 2 bases from V and 0 bases from J, with 8 bases between. The CDR3 sequence is 15 residues long. The chain's CDR3 is CASSYGQVSGNTIYF. In DNA, the CDR3 is TGTGCCAGCAGTTACGGACAAGTCTCTGGAAACACCATATATTTT.

The chain joins TRBV2 to TRBJ2-5, with 7 nucleotides matching TRBD1. CDR3 length: 14 residues. Germline CDR1 reads SNHLY; CDR2 reads FYNNEI. After removal of 1 base from V and 5 bases from J, the junction contained 4 bases not matched to a gene. CDR3 nucleotide sequence: TGTGCCAGCAGTGAAGGCGGCAGGGGGGAGACCCAGTACTTC. The encoded protein is CASSEGGRGETQYF.

The chain has TRBV2 and TRBJ2-7; 7 bases line up with TRBD2. Germline lookup yields CDR1 SNHLY and CDR2 FYNNEI. Losses at the gene ends were 4 bases for V and 0 bases for J; bases not matched to a gene: 3. This CDR3 comprises 14 residues. CDR3 sequence reads: CASSVGGGSYEQYF. For the CDR3, the DNA is TGTGCCAGCAGTGTTGGCGGGGGCTCCTACGAGCAGTACTTC.

In nucleotides, the CDR3 is TGTGCCAGCAGTTCGACAGGGTTCGAGCGCGCTGAAGCTTTCTTT. Protein product: CASSSTGFERAEAFF. The rearrangement uses TRBV27 and TRBJ1-1, with 7 bases aligning to TRBD1. CDR1 and CDR2 (germline): MNHEY, SMNVEV (reference sequence). The CDR3 has 15 amino acids. J lost 6 bases, V lost 4 bases, and 11 bases had no gene match.

The chain recombines TRBV5-1 with TRBJ2-5; 10 bases line up with TRBD2. V was clipped by 0 bases and J by 3 bases; unmatched bases: 5. This CDR3 comprises 16 residues. Germline V gene lookup returns CDR1 SGHRS and CDR2 YFSETQ. The CDR3 loop is CASSLDSGGREETQYF. CDR3 sequence (DNA): TGCGCCAGCAGCTTGGATAGCGGGGGGCGCGAAGAGACCCAGTACTTC. Variable domain in full (rest from reference TRBV5-1 and TRBJ2-5): KAGVTQTPRYLIKTRGQQVTLSCSPISGHRSVSWYQQTPGQGLQFLFEYFSETQRNKGNFPGRFSGRQFSNSRSEMNVSTLELGDSALYLCASSLDSGGREETQYFGPGTRLLVL.

This chain joins TRBV7-6 and TRBJ1-4, with a tentative D call TRBD1 (6 bases). Germline V gene sequence: CDR1 SGHVS, CDR2 FNYEAQ. This CDR3 is 16 amino acids long. The V end lost 5 bases, the J end lost 0 bases, and 13 bases lay between the germline ends. CDR3 sequence reads: CASSLGTQATNEKLFF. CDR3 nucleotide sequence: TGTGCCAGCAGCCTCGGGACACAGGCAACTAATGAAAAACTGTTTTTT.

The J gene is TRBJ1-1, the V gene TRBV6-1; possibly TRBD1 for D (6 bases). Deletions cut 2 bases from V and 0 bases from J, with 7 bases between. Germline assignment: CDR1 MNHNS and CDR2 SASEGT. This CDR3 comprises 14 residues. CDR3 bases: TGTGCCAGCAGTGAATGGGACATGAACACTGAAGCTTTCTTT. It is translated as CASSEWDMNTEAFF.

The chain recombines TRBV29-1 with TRBJ2-7, with D unresolved. V was pared by 3 bases and J by 0 bases, with 6 bases between. The CDR3 totals 12 residues. Germline values: CDR1 SQVTM, CDR2 ANQGSEA. CDR3 loop: CSVEVSSYEQYF. The CDR3 DNA follows: TGCAGCGTTGAGGTTAGCTCCTACGAGCAGTACTTC.

Only a few counts were recorded for this clone. The rearrangement joins TRBV25-1 to TRBJ2-7, with 13 bases matching TRBD2. The CDR3 spans 16 residues. V lost 5 bases to trimming and J lost 3 bases; unmatched junction nucleotides: 7. Germline V lookup: CDR1 MGHDK, CDR2 SYGVNS. The CDR3 loop reads CASSPRLAGGGYEQYF. CDR3 bases: TGTGCCAGCAGTCCCCGACTAGCGGGAGGAGGCTACGAGCAGTACTTC.

The V call is TRBV28, the J call TRBJ1-5, with 7 bases aligning to TRBD1. V lost 5 bases and J lost 8; bases outside the gene matches: 6. The germline V gene encodes CDR1 MDHEN and CDR2 SYDVKM. The CDR3 has 13 amino acids. CDR3 coding DNA: TGTGCCAGCAGTACTGGGGACAGTAAGCCCCAGCATTTT. Amino acids: CASSTGDSKPQHF.